These 24 T cell receptor beta chains came from one sample sequenced in a study of blood T cell repertoires in COVID-19 (dated by TCRdb to 2020 to 2021). The library was produced with the immunoSEQ multiplex PCR assay. TCRdb obtained this table from immuneACCESS and retained in-frame rearrangements with V and J assigned. These tables miss some clones; where compared with another copy, unresolved V genes account for less than half of the shortfall, and the remainder is unexplained. For this sample there are over 150,000 clones; more than 85% appear just once. The ten most abundant clones make up about 2.5% of the sample. The source material was peripheral blood. Source of these receptors: a woman older than 75 with COVID-19, enrolled during active disease.

This chain connects TRBV3-1 (or the pseudogene TRBV3-2) to TRBJ1-2; D is possibly TRBD1 (6 bases). V lost 4 bases and J 2 bases, leaving 14 bases between the germline ends. Germline V CDR1 and CDR2: LGHDT, YNNKEL (reference sequence). This CDR3 is 15 amino acids long. CDR3 DNA: TGTGCCAGCAGCCTGCACAGGGACCCCAACTATGGCTACACCTTC. This encodes CASSLHRDPNYGYTF.

This rearrangement joins TRBV9 to TRBJ2-3; 8 nucleotides agree with TRBD2. CDR1 is SGDLS, CDR2 YYNGEE, per germline. V dropped 0 bases and J dropped 9; count of bases not matched to a gene: 9. The CDR3 length is 15 residues. The CDR3 DNA reads as TGTGCCAGCAGCGTAGCTTTCAGCGGGAGATGGACGCAGTATTTT. Translated: CASSVAFSGRWTQYF.

The J gene is TRBJ2-7, the V gene TRBV27, with a possible D match to TRBD2 (6 bases). Germline loops: CDR1 MNHEY, CDR2 SMNVEV (reference sequence). This CDR3 spans 15 amino acids. V lost 2 bases and J 2 bases, leaving 13 bases between the germline ends. The CDR3 loop is CASSLRTEGPYEQYF. In DNA form, the CDR3 reads TGTGCCAGCAGTTTAAGGACGGAGGGCCCCTACGAGCAGTACTTC.

The V gene is TRBV7-8, the J gene TRBJ2-5, with D tentatively TRBD2 (6 bases). The CDR3 spans 13 residues. Between the trimmed V and J ends, which lost 3 bases and 5 bases, there was a span of 10 bases. Germline assignment: CDR1 SGHVS and CDR2 FQNEAQ. This CDR3 reads CASSLAGLETQYF. The CDR3 DNA sequence: TGTGCCAGCAGCTTGGCGGGGTTGGAGACCCAGTACTTC.

This chain uses TRBV27 with TRBJ1-6; D is possibly TRBD1 (6 bases). V was cut by 0 bases and J by 6 bases, with 12 bases left in between. This CDR3 is built from 16 residues. The germline CDR1 and CDR2 sequences are MNHEY and SMNVEV (reference sequence). CDR3 amino acids: CASSLSRGTPNSPLHF. The CDR3 DNA reads TGTGCCAGCAGTTTATCCCGTGGGACACCTAATTCACCCCTCCACTTT.

CDR3 in DNA: TGTGCCAGCAGCTTAAGGGAAGGGGGCAGAAGTTATGGCTACACCTTC. Translation: CASSLREGGRSYGYTF. J is TRBJ1-2 and V is TRBV7-2, with TRBD1 matching 7 bases. This CDR3 is built from 16 residues. With V trimmed by 2 bases and J by 5 bases, 11 bases remained unmatched. Per germline, CDR1 SGHTA and CDR2 FQGNSA.

J is TRBJ2-7 and V is TRBV6-5, with TRBD2 matching over 8 bases. Germline V CDR1 and CDR2: MNHEY, SVGAGI. This CDR3 is built from 15 residues. V shed 5 bases, J shed 1 base, and the junction held 7 bases outside the gene matches. The CDR3 sequence: CASSQIRGGSYEQYF. Here the CDR3 DNA reads TGTGCCAGCAGTCAGATACGGGGGGGATCCTACGAGCAGTACTTC.

The CDR3 coding sequence is TGTGCCAGCAGCCCTCGGTACTATGGCTACACCTTC. Its translation is CASSPRYYGYTF. The J gene is TRBJ1-2, the V gene TRBV28; D is unresolved. The V and J ends lost 6 bases and 3 bases respectively, with 8 bases between them. Per germline, CDR1 MDHEN and CDR2 SYDVKM. The CDR3 spans 12 residues.

The chain has TRBV6-5 and TRBJ1-4; TRBD1 agrees at 8 bases. This CDR3 has 14 residues. CDR1 is MNHEY and CDR2 is SVGAGI in the germline V gene. The junction had 4 bases not matched to a gene; V was cut back by 6 bases and J by 4 bases. DNA for the CDR3: TGTGCCAGCAGGTTACAGGGGGGTAATGAAAAACTGTTTTTT. It is translated as CASRLQGGNEKLFF.

The J gene is TRBJ1-2, the V gene TRBV20-1, with no clear D. Deletions cut 4 bases from V and 4 bases from J, with 7 bases between. This CDR3 has 11 amino acids. CDR1 is DFQATT and CDR2 is SNEGSKA in the germline V gene (reference sequence). The CDR3 region is CSANPGYGYTF. The CDR3 DNA follows: TGCAGTGCTAATCCCGGCTATGGCTACACCTTC.

The chain joins TRBV9 to TRBJ2-1, with D possibly TRBD2 on 5 matching bases. CDR1 SGDLS and CDR2 YYNGEE come from the germline V gene. This CDR3 has 16 amino acids. V was cut by 0 bases and J by 3 bases, with 13 bases left in between. CDR3 DNA: TGTGCCAGCAGCGTAGCTGGGCAACGGGGCTACAATGAGCAGTTCTTC. Its protein is CASSVAGQRGYNEQFF.

The chain is built from TRBV24-1 and TRBJ2-1; D uncertain. The CDR3 runs to 12 residues. Trimming took 6 bases from V and 6 from J, leaving 8 bases between them. CDR1 and CDR2 from the germline V gene are KGHDR and SFDVKD. CDR3 DNA: TGTGCCACCAGTAAGTCTAGCAATGAGCAGTTCTTC. This sequence encodes CATSKSSNEQFF.

This clone was counted only a few times. The CDR3 loop is CASSVDGGQGNTEAFF. CDR3 nucleotides: TGTGCCAGCAGCGTAGACGGGGGACAGGGGAATACTGAAGCTTTCTTT. V is TRBV9 and J is TRBJ1-1; 10 positions agree with TRBD1. The CDR3 runs 16 residues. V was clipped by 0 bases and J by 5 bases; unmatched bases: 7. In germline, CDR1 is SGDLS, CDR2 YYNGEE.

This chain uses TRBV3-1 (or the pseudogene TRBV3-2) with TRBJ1-5; D ambiguous. The V end lost 0 bases, the J end lost 3 bases, and 9 bases lay between the germline ends. CDR1 and CDR2 from the germline V gene are LGHDT and YNNKEL (reference sequence). The CDR3 totals 15 residues. This CDR3 is CASSQDRGFNQPQHF. Written as DNA, the CDR3 is TGTGCCAGCAGCCAAGATCGCGGCTTCAATCAGCCCCAGCATTTT.

The rearrangement uses TRBV19 and TRBJ2-3; D not resolved. The CDR3 has 13 amino acids. Between the trimmed V and J ends, which lost 11 bases and 2 bases, there was a span of 14 bases. Germline V gene data show CDR1 as LNHDA and CDR2 as SQIVND (reference sequence). In DNA, the CDR3 is TGTGCCGCCCGAGGAAGTGACACAGATACGCAGTATTTT. Protein sequence: CAARGSDTDTQYF.

The rearrangement joins TRBV2 to TRBJ2-1, with D tentatively TRBD2 (6 bases). CDR1 is SNHLY, CDR2 FYNNEI, per germline. V was shortened by 4 bases and J by 12 bases, with 13 bases between the two germline ends. The CDR3 has 12 amino acids. This CDR3 is CASSVTAGWQFF. The DNA for the CDR3 is TGTGCCAGCAGTGTTACGGCGGGATGGCAGTTCTTC.

This clone appeared a single time. The rearrangement joins TRBV19 to TRBJ1-3; D possibly corresponds to TRBD1 (5 bases). Germline CDR1 reads LNHDA; CDR2 reads SQIVND (reference sequence). The V and J ends lost 6 bases and 0 bases respectively, with 12 bases between them. The CDR3 spans 15 residues. The CDR3 DNA follows: TGTGCCAGTAGGCGACAGAAAAGCTCTGGAAACACCATATATTTT. It specifies CASRRQKSSGNTIYF.

The gene calls are TRBV28 and TRBJ1-4, with a tentative D call TRBD1 (6 bases). V dropped 8 bases and J dropped 7 bases, with 17 bases sitting between them. This CDR3 is built from 14 residues. Per germline, CDR1 MDHEN and CDR2 SYDVKM. This chain's CDR3 is CASGEPLQGEKLFF. CDR3 DNA sequence: TGTGCCAGCGGAGAACCTCTACAGGGTGAAAAACTGTTTTTT.

This clone was seen only once. This chain's CDR3 is CASSKLAGGNEQYF. In DNA, the CDR3 is TGTGCCAGCAGCAAACTAGCGGGAGGCAACGAGCAGTACTTC. The genes are TRBV6-2 or TRBV6-3 and TRBJ2-7, with 12 bases fitting TRBD2. The CDR3 spans 14 residues. Germline lookup yields CDR1 MNHEY and CDR2 SVGEGT. The V and J ends lost 6 bases and 5 bases, in that order; junction bases with no gene match: 5.

The J gene is TRBJ2-2, the V gene TRBV5-6; 7 bases are shared with TRBD2. The CDR3 has 17 residues. From germline, CDR1 is SGHDT and CDR2 YYEEEE. V was clipped by 4 bases and J by 5 bases; unmatched bases: 14. In DNA form, the CDR3 reads TGTGCCAGCAGCCTCTTCCGCGGGGGAGGGCGGACCGGGGAGCTGTTTTTT. The encoded protein is CASSLFRGGGRTGELFF.

V and J are TRBV3-1 (or the pseudogene TRBV3-2) and TRBJ1-4; no reliable D call. Trimming stripped 3 bases from V and 1 base from J, with 12 bases between. Germline loops: CDR1 LGHDT, CDR2 YNNKEL (reference sequence). CDR3 length: 16 amino acids. The CDR3 here is CASSHDLRGTNEKLFF. DNA for the CDR3: TGTGCCAGCAGCCACGACCTTCGAGGAACTAATGAAAAACTGTTTTTT.

This sequence joins TRBV19 and TRBJ1-5; tentatively, D is TRBD1 (6 bases). Germline-derived CDR1 and CDR2 are LNHDA and SQIVND (reference sequence). Between the trimmed V and J ends, which lost 6 bases and 0 bases, there was a span of 12 bases. CDR3 length equals 15 residues. CDR3: CASSGTSYSNQPQHF. Written as DNA, the CDR3 is TGTGCCAGTAGCGGGACATCTTATAGCAATCAGCCCCAGCATTTT.

The chain carries TRBV28 and TRBJ1-3, with D perhaps matching TRBD1 (6 bases). The CDR3 loop spans 14 amino acids. Deletions cut 8 bases from V and 4 bases from J, with 15 bases between. Germline CDR1 reads MDHEN; CDR2 reads SYDVKM. Here the CDR3 DNA reads TGTGCCAGCGGAATCCAGGGGCCCGGAAACACCATATATTTT. This sequence encodes CASGIQGPGNTIYF.

The V and J genes are TRBV6-1 and TRBJ1-5; 10 bases are a match to TRBD1. V was clipped by 1 base and J by 6 bases; unmatched bases: 3. The CDR3 is 15 amino acids. CDR1 is MNHNS and CDR2 is SASEGT in the germline V gene. CDR3 in amino acids: CASSEGTGGSQPQHF. In nucleotides, the CDR3 is TGTGCCAGCAGTGAAGGGACAGGGGGTAGTCAGCCCCAGCATTTT.